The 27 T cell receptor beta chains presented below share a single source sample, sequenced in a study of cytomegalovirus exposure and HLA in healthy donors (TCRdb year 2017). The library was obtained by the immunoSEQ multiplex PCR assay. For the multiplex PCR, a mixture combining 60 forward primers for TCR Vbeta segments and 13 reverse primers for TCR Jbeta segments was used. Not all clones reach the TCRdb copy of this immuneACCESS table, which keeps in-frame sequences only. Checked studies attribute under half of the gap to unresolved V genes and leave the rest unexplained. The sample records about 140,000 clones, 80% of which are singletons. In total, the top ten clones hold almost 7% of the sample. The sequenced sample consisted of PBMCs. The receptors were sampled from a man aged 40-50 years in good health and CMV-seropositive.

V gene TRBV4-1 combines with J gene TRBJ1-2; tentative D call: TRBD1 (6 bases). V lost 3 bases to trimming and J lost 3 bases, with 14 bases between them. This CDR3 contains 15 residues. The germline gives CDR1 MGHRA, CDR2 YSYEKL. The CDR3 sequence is CASSQAGQMHYGYTF. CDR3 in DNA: TGCGCCAGCAGCCAGGCTGGACAGATGCACTATGGCTACACCTTC.

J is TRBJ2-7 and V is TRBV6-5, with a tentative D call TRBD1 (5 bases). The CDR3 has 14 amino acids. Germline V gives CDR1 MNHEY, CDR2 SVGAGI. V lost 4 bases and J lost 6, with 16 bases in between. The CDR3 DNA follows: TGTGCCAGCAGTTTCGGGCAGGGTGTCGGCGAGCAGTACTTC. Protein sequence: CASSFGQGVGEQYF.

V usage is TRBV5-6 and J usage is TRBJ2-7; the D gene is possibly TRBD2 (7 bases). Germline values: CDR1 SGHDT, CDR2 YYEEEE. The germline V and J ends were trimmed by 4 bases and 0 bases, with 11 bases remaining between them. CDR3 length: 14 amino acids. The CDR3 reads CASSAGALSYEQYF. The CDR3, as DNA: TGTGCCAGCAGCGCGGGGGCCCTCTCCTACGAGCAGTACTTC.

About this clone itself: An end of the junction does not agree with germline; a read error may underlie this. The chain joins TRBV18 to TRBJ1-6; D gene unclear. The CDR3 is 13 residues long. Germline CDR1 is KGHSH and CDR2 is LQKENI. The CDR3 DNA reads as TGTGCCAGCTCACCGGATTCGGGATCACCCCCCCACTTT. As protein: CASSPDSGSPPHF.

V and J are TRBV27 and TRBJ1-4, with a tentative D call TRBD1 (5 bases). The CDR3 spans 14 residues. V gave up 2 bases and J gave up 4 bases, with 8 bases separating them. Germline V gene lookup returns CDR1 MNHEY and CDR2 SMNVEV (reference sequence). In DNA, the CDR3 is TGTGCCAGCAGTTTAGACAGACTTAATGAAAAACTGTTTTTT. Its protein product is CASSLDRLNEKLFF. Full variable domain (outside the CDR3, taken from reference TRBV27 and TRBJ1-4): EAQVTQNPRYLITVTGKKLTVTCSQNMNHEYMSWYRQDPGLGLRQIYYSMNVEVTDKGDVPEGYKVSRKEKRNFPLILESPSPNQTSLYFCASSLDRLNEKLFFGSGTQLSVL.

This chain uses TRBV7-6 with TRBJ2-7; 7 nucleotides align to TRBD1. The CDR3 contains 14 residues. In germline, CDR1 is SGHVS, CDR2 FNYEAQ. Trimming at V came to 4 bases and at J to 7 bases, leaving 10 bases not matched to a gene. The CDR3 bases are TGTGCCAGCAGCTCAAACAGGGGAACTGGAGAGCAGTACTTC. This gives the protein CASSSNRGTGEQYF. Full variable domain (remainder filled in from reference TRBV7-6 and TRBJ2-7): GAGVSQSPRYKVTKRGQDVALRCDPISGHVSLYWYRQALGQGPEFLTYFNYEAQQDKSGLPNDRFSAERPEGSISTLTIQRTEQRDSAMYRCASSSNRGTGEQYFGPGTRLTVT.

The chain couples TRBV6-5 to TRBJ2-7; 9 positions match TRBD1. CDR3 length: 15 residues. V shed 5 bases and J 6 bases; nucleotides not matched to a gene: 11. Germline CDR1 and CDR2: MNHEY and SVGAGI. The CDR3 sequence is CASSPGGQGRGEQYF. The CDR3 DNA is TGTGCCAGCAGTCCCGGGGGACAGGGAAGGGGCGAGCAGTACTTC.

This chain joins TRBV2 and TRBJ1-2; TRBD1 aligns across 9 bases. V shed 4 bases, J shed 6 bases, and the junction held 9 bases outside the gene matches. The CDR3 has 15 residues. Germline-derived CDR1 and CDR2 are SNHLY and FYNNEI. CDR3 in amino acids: CASSVHRGPGNGYTF. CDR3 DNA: TGTGCCAGCAGTGTTCACAGGGGGCCCGGTAATGGCTACACCTTC.

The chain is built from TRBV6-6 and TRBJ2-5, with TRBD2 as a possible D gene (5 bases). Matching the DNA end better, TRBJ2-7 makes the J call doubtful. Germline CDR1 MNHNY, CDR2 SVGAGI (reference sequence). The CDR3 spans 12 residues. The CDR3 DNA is TGTGCCAGCATGAGGGCGGGTTACGAGCAGTACTTC. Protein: CASMRAGYEQYF.

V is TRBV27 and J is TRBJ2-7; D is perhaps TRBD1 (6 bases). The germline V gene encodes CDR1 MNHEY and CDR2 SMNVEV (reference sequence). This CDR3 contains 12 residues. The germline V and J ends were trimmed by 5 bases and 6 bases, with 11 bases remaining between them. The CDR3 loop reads CASSQTGGEQYF. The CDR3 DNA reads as TGTGCCAGCAGTCAGACAGGTGGCGAGCAGTACTTC.

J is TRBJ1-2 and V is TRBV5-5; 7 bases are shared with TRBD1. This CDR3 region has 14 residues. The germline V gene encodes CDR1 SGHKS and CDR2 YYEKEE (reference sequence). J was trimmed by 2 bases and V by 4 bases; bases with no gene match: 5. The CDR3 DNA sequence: TGTGCCAGCAGCACGCGGACAGGAAACTATGGCTACACCTTC. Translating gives CASSTRTGNYGYTF.

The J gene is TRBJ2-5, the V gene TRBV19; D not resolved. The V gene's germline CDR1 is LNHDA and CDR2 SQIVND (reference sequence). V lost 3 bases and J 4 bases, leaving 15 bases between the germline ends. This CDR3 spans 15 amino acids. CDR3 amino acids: CASSIPNRAGETQYF. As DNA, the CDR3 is TGTGCCAGTAGTATCCCCAATAGAGCAGGAGAGACCCAGTACTTC. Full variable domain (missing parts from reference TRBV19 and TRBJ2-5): DGGITQSPKYLFRKEGQNVTLSCEQNLNHDAMYWYRQDPGQGLRLIYYSQIVNDFQKGDIAEGYSVSREKKESFPLTVTSAQKNPTAFYLCASSIPNRAGETQYFGPGTRLLVL.

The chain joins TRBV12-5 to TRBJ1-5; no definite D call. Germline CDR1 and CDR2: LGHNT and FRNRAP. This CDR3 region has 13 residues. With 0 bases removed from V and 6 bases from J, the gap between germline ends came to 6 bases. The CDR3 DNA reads TGTGCTAGTGGTTTGGTACAATCTCAGCCCCAGCATTTT. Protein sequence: CASGLVQSQPQHF.

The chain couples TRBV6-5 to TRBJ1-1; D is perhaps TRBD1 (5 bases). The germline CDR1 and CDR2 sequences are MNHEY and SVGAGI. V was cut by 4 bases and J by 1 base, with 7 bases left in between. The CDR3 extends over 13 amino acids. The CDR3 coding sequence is TGTGCCAGCAGTTTTGACAGGAACACTGAAGCTTTCTTT. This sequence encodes CASSFDRNTEAFF.

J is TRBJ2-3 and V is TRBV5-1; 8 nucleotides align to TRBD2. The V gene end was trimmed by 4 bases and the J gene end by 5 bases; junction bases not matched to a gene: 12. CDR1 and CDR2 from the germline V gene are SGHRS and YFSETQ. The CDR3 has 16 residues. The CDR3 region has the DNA TGCGCCAGCAGCCCCACACCGGGGGGGCCCGGAGATACGCAGTATTTT. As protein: CASSPTPGGPGDTQYF.

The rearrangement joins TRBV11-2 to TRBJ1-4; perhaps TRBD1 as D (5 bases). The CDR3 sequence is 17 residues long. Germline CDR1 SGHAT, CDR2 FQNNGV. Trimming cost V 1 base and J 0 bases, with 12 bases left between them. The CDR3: CASSLAWGVATNEKLFF. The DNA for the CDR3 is TGTGCCAGCAGCTTAGCCTGGGGGGTTGCAACTAATGAAAAACTGTTTTTT.

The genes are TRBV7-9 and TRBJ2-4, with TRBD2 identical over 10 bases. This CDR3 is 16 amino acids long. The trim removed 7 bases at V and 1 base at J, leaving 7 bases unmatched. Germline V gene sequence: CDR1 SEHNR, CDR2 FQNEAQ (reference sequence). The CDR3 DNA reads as TGTGCCAGCACCCCCCTACTAGCGGGGGCCAAAAACATTCAGTACTTC. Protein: CASTPLLAGAKNIQYF.

The CDR3 DNA reads TGTGCCAGCAGCACCGGACAGTCTAGCAATCAGCCCCAGCATTTT. Translation gives CASSTGQSSNQPQHF. The rearrangement joins TRBV4-2 to TRBJ1-5; a possible D gene is TRBD1 (6 bases). The germline V gene has CDR1 LGHNA and CDR2 YNFKEQ. This CDR3 contains 15 residues. Trimming left V 5 bases short and J 0 bases short, with 11 bases between.

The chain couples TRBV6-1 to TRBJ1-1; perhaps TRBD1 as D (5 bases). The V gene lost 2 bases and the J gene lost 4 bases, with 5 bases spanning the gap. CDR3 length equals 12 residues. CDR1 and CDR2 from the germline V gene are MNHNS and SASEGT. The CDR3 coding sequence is TGTGCCAGCAGTGAAAGGGGCACTGAAGCTTTCTTT. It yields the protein CASSERGTEAFF.

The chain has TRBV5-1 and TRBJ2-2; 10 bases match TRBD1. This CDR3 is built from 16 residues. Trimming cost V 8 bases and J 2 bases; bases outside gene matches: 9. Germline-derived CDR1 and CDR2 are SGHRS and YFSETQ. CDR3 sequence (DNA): TGCGCCAGTGGACAGGGGGTAGATTTCAACACCGGGGAGCTGTTTTTT. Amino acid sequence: CASGQGVDFNTGELFF.

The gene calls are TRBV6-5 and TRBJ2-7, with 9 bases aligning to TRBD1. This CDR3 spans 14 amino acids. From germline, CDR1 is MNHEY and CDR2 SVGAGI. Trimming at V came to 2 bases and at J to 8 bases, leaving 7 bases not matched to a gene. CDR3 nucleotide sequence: TGTGCCAGCAGTTACGAAGGGACAGGGAGTAAGCAGTACTTC. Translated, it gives CASSYEGTGSKQYF.

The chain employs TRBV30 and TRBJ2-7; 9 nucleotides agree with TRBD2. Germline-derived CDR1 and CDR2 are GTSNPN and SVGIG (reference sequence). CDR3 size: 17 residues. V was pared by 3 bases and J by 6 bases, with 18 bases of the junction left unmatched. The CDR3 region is CAWRSPRRGGPLSEQYF. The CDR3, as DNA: TGTGCCTGGAGATCTCCACGGCGGGGGGGCCCCTTGAGCGAGCAGTACTTC. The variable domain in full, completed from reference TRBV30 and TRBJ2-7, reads SQTIHQWPATLVQPVGSPLSLECTVEGTSNPNLYWYRQAAGRGLQLLFYSVGIGQISSEVPQNLSASRPQDRQFILSSKKLLLSDSGFYLCAWRSPRRGGPLSEQYFGPGTRLTVT.

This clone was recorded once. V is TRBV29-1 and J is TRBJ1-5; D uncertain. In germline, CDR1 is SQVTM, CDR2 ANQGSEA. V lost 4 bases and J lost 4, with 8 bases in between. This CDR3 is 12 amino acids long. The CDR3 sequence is CSVGGFNQPQHF. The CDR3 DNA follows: TGCAGCGTTGGCGGATTTAATCAGCCCCAGCATTTT.

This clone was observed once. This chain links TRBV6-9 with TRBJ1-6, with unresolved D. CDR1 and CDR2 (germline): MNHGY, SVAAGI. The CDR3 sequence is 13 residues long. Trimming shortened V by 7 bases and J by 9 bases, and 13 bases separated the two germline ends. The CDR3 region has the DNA TGTGCCAGCACCCATCCGTCCGGTTCACCCCTCCACTTT. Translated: CASTHPSGSPLHF.

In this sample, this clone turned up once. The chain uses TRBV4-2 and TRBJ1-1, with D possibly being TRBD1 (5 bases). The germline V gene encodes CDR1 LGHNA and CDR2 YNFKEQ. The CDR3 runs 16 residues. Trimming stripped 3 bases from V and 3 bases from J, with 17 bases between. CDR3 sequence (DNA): TGTGCCAGCAGCCATTTAACAGGCCGAGGTCACACTGAAGCTTTCTTT. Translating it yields CASSHLTGRGHTEAFF.

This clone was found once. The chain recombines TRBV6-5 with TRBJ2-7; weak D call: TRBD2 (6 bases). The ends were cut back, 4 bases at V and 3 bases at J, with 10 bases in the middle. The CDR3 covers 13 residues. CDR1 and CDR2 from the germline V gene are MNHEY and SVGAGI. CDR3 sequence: CASSSGGYYEQYF. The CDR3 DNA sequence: TGTGCCAGCAGTTCCGGGGGATACTACGAGCAGTACTTC.

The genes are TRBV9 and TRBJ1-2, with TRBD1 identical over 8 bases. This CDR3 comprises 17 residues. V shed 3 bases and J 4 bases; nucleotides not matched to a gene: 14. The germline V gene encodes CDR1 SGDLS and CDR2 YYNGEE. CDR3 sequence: CASSEEPDREQFYGYTF. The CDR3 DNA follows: TGTGCCAGCAGCGAAGAGCCGGACAGGGAGCAGTTCTATGGCTACACCTTC.